What follows are 30 T cell receptor beta chains derived from one specimen sequenced in a study of early T cells in non-severe SARS-CoV-2 infection. Using its own MiXCR run on the 5' RACE reads, TCRdb lists one record per CDR3 protein. The table includes fewer than 80,000 distinct CDR3 sequences, approximately 12% detected once. Sequences were derived from whole blood, sampled at baseline. All receptors come from an adult who was a healthcare worker with PCR-confirmed SARS-CoV-2 infection or an uninfected control (not recorded which). The donor label of this sample is uncertain.

By frequency in the sample, this clonotype is medium-sized. The chain employs TRBV7-2 and TRBJ1-1; weak D call: TRBD1 (5 bases). Germline CDR1 and CDR2: SGHTA and FQGNSA. The CDR3 is 14 amino acids. V lost 1 base and J lost 7, with 13 bases in between. The DNA of the CDR3 is TGTGCCAGCAGCTTAGGAGTGGGGGACCTTGAAGCTTTCTTT. Its protein product is CASSLGVGDLEAFF.

The V and J genes are TRBV18 and TRBJ1-4; 8 nucleotides agree with TRBD1. CDR3 length: 15 residues. Germline V gives CDR1 KGHSH, CDR2 LQKENI. After removal of 3 bases from V and 7 bases from J, the junction contained 7 bases not matched to a gene. The DNA of the CDR3 is TGTGCCAGCTCACCCTACGACAGGGGTGGTGAAAAACTGTTTTTT. Residues: CASSPYDRGGEKLFF.

At least ten counts were recorded for this clonotype. The genes are TRBV11-2 and TRBJ2-6; D gene uncertain. V lost 2 bases, J lost 4 bases, and 6 bases lay in between. Germline CDR1 reads SGHAT; CDR2 reads FQNNGV. The CDR3 totals 14 residues. Here the CDR3 DNA reads TGTGCCAGCAGCTTACCAGACGGGGCCAACGTCCTGACTTTC. Its translation is CASSLPDGANVLTF.

There are a few counts of this clonotype. V usage is TRBV5-6 and J usage is TRBJ2-1; D is possibly TRBD1 (5 bases). Germline values: CDR1 SGHDT, CDR2 YYEEEE. V lost 4 bases, J lost 0 bases, and 14 bases lay in between. The CDR3 length is 16 residues. As DNA, the CDR3 is TGTGCCAGCAGCGGATACAGGCGTAGCTCCTACAATGAGCAGTTCTTC. Its protein is CASSGYRRSSYNEQFF. Full variable domain (remainder filled in from reference TRBV5-6 and TRBJ2-1): DAGVTQSPTHLIKTRGQQVTLRCSPKSGHDTVSWYQQALGQGPQFIFQYYEEEERQRGNFPDRFSGHQFPNYSSELNVNALLLGDSALYLCASSGYRRSSYNEQFFGPGTRLTVL.

The table lists this clonotype with a few counts. The genes are TRBV4-1 and TRBJ1-1; D remains ambiguous. Deletions cut 3 bases from V and 1 base from J, with 12 bases between. Germline values: CDR1 MGHRA, CDR2 YSYEKL. There are 15 residues in the CDR3. The CDR3 nucleotides are TGCGCCAGCAGCCATGGGAATGTAGGGAACACTGAAGCTTTCTTT. Translated: CASSHGNVGNTEAFF.

This clonotype was observed at least ten times. The V and J genes are TRBV9 and TRBJ1-5, with D possibly TRBD1 on 5 matching bases. V lost 4 bases and J 0 bases, leaving 11 bases between the germline ends. The germline CDR1 and CDR2 sequences are SGDLS and YYNGEE. The CDR3 is made up of 15 amino acids. Here the CDR3 DNA reads TGTGCCAGCAGCCCGGGGCAGGTTAGCAATCAGCCCCAGCATTTT. This translates into CASSPGQVSNQPQHF.

The chain has TRBV19 and TRBJ2-4; D possibly corresponds to TRBD2 (5 bases). This CDR3 spans 12 amino acids. Germline V lookup: CDR1 LNHDA, CDR2 SQIVND (reference sequence). The V gene lost 3 bases and the J gene lost 9 bases, with 9 bases spanning the gap. The CDR3 loop is CASSIPGFIQYF. The CDR3 DNA reads TGTGCCAGTAGTATTCCGGGGTTCATTCAGTACTTC.

This clonotype has a handful of counts. The chain recombines TRBV3-1 with TRBJ1-4; 7 nucleotides match TRBD1. CDR1 and CDR2 from the germline V gene are LGHDT and YNNKEL (reference sequence). CDR3 length equals 16 residues. The ends lost 0 bases at V and 8 bases at J; junction bases unmatched: 9. The CDR3 sequence: CASSQESVDRHEKLFF. The CDR3 DNA reads TGTGCCAGCAGCCAAGAAAGCGTGGACAGGCACGAAAAACTGTTTTTT.

This clonotype came up a few times. The CDR3 DNA follows: TGTGCCACCGAATTGCTGAACACCGGGGAGCTGTTTTTT. It yields the protein CATELLNTGELFF. V is TRBV15 and J is TRBJ2-2; D unclear. Germline CDR1 LNHNV, CDR2 YYDKDF (reference sequence). The CDR3 totals 13 residues. Trimming removed 8 bases at V and 1 base at J, with 8 bases between.

This clonotype came up a few times. This chain links TRBV28 with TRBJ2-1; TRBD1 agrees at 7 bases. Germline V gene lookup returns CDR1 MDHEN and CDR2 SYDVKM. With V trimmed by 3 bases and J by 3 bases, 5 bases remained unmatched. The CDR3 covers 15 residues. CDR3 residues: CASSFRTGDYNEQFF. In nucleotides, the CDR3 is TGTGCCAGCAGTTTCCGGACAGGTGACTACAATGAGCAGTTCTTC.

This clonotype was found many times. This rearrangement joins TRBV18 to TRBJ2-1; 7 nucleotides agree with TRBD1. The CDR3 length is 16 residues. J was trimmed by 4 bases and V by 3 bases; bases with no gene match: 9. Germline CDR1 reads KGHSH; CDR2 reads LQKENI. This CDR3 is CASSPPTGTIYNEQFF. As DNA, the CDR3 is TGTGCCAGCTCACCCCCGACAGGGACAATATACAATGAGCAGTTCTTC.

The chain recombines TRBV12-3 or TRBV12-4 with TRBJ2-1, with D maybe TRBD2 (6 bases). V was clipped by 3 bases and J by 8 bases, with 8 bases between them. The CDR3 sequence is 12 residues long. The CDR3 region has the DNA TGTGCCAGCAGTTTGGGACTTGATGAGCAGTTCTTC. Amino acids: CASSLGLDEQFF.

This clonotype was observed many times. This chain uses TRBV6-2 or TRBV6-3 with TRBJ2-2; D gene ambiguous. This CDR3 contains 11 residues. Germline V gives CDR1 MNHEY, CDR2 SVGEGT. Trimming left V 7 bases short and J 9 bases short, with 9 bases between. CDR3 region: CASKRARELFF. The DNA for the CDR3 is TGTGCCAGCAAGAGAGCTAGGGAGCTGTTTTTT.

The chain carries TRBV6-4 and TRBJ2-4; the match to TRBD2 covers 12 bases. Germline CDR1 reads MRHNA; CDR2 reads SNTAGT. J lost 5 bases, V lost 6 bases, and 2 bases had no gene match. The CDR3 extends over 14 amino acids. CDR3 DNA sequence: TGTGCCAGCAGCAGACTAGCGGGGGAAAACATTCAGTACTTC. This translates into CASSRLAGENIQYF.

The sample holds a few counts of this clonotype. V and J are TRBV12-5 and TRBJ2-3, with D possibly matching TRBD1 (5 bases). CDR3 length: 16 amino acids. Germline V gives CDR1 LGHNT, CDR2 FRNRAP. Trimming removed 0 bases from V and 2 bases from J, with 12 bases in between. CDR3 nucleotides: TGTGCTAGTGGTTTGGTATTAGGCAGGGACACAGATACGCAGTATTTT. This encodes CASGLVLGRDTDTQYF.

This clonotype was detected a few times. The chain is built from TRBV2 and TRBJ1-4; no clear D gene. V was shortened by 8 bases and J by 4 bases, with 11 bases between the two germline ends. CDR1 and CDR2 (germline): SNHLY, FYNNEI. There are 13 residues in the CDR3. This chain's CDR3 is CASGRVLNEKLFF. Written as DNA, the CDR3 is TGTGCCAGCGGCCGGGTCCTTAATGAAAAACTGTTTTTT.

This clonotype was seen a few times. This chain uses TRBV18 with TRBJ1-2, with D hard to call. Germline CDR1 KGHSH, CDR2 LQKENI. The CDR3 contains 17 residues. Deletions cut 0 bases from V and 5 bases from J, with 19 bases between. The chain's CDR3 is CASSPPEAGREKYGYTF. CDR3 DNA sequence: TGTGCCAGCTCACCACCGGAGGCAGGCAGAGAAAAATATGGCTACACCTTC.

This clonotype was observed a few times. Here the CDR3 reads CAIRAGGTDTQYF. As DNA, the CDR3 is TGTGCCATCAGGGCGGGGGGCACAGATACGCAGTATTTT. This sequence joins TRBV10-3 and TRBJ2-3; 7 nucleotides line up with TRBD2. With 6 bases clipped from V and 1 base from J, the junction kept 1 base outside the gene matches. Germline V CDR1 and CDR2: ENHRY, SYGVKD. The CDR3 runs 13 residues.

The CDR3 is CASSHRNNTEAFF. The CDR3 DNA is TGTGCCAGCAGCCACAGGAACAACACTGAAGCTTTCTTT. V usage is TRBV27 and J usage is TRBJ1-1, with a tentative D call TRBD1 (5 bases). This CDR3 is built from 13 residues. V was shortened by 6 bases and J by 2 bases, with 10 bases between the two germline ends. The germline V gene encodes CDR1 MNHEY and CDR2 SMNVEV (reference sequence).

There are many counts of this clonotype. The chain employs TRBV7-3 and TRBJ2-1, with 8 bases matching TRBD2. The CDR3 length is 17 residues. Germline CDR1 reads SGHTA; CDR2 reads FQGTGA. V shed 5 bases and J 5 bases; nucleotides not matched to a gene: 14. Here the CDR3 reads CASSLTPPTSGHNEQFF. The CDR3 DNA reads TGTGCCAGCAGCCTTACCCCGCCTACTAGCGGCCACAATGAGCAGTTCTTC. The variable domain in full, completed from reference TRBV7-3 and TRBJ2-1, reads GAGVSQTPSNKVTEKGKYVELRCDPISGHTALYWYRQSLGQGPEFLIYFQGTGAADDSGLPNDRFFAVRPEGSVSTLKIQRTERGDSAVYLCASSLTPPTSGHNEQFFGPGTRLTVL.

The genes are TRBV5-1 and TRBJ2-5, with TRBD2 matching over 10 bases. CDR1 is SGHRS and CDR2 is YFSETQ in the germline V gene. Trimming took 4 bases from V and 2 from J; bases not matched to a gene: 8. CDR3 length: 16 residues. Here the CDR3 DNA reads TGCGCCAGCAGCCACGGTTCGACTAGCGGGCAAGAGACCCAGTACTTC. Translated: CASSHGSTSGQETQYF.

This clonotype was observed many times. V usage is TRBV6-1 and J usage is TRBJ1-6; D may be TRBD1 (5 bases). The CDR3 has 16 residues. V was shortened by 2 bases and J by 7 bases, with 15 bases between the two germline ends. From germline, CDR1 is MNHNS and CDR2 SASEGT. CDR3 protein: CASSEKLGVYNSPLHF. The DNA for the CDR3 is TGTGCCAGCAGTGAAAAGCTGGGGGTGTACAATTCACCCCTCCACTTT.

The chain employs TRBV20-1 and TRBJ1-5; weak D call: TRBD1 (6 bases). The ends were cut back, 3 bases at V and 4 bases at J, with 13 bases in the middle. There are 14 residues in the CDR3. CDR1 DFQATT and CDR2 SNEGSKA come from the germline V gene (reference sequence). In DNA, the CDR3 is TGCAGTGCTAGGGAAAGGGGGAATAATCAGCCCCAGCATTTT. This codes for CSARERGNNQPQHF.

This clonotype turned up a few times. This chain uses TRBV5-4 with TRBJ1-1; 7 positions match TRBD1. With 4 bases clipped from V and 2 bases from J, the junction kept 11 bases outside the gene matches. This CDR3 contains 16 residues. Germline V lookup: CDR1 SGHNT, CDR2 YYREEE (reference sequence). CDR3: CASSEDRSHYNTEAFF. Written as DNA, the CDR3 is TGTGCCAGCAGCGAGGACAGGTCACACTATAACACTGAAGCTTTCTTT.

This chain connects TRBV5-1 to TRBJ2-3, with TRBD2 identical over 7 bases. Germline V gives CDR1 SGHRS, CDR2 YFSETQ. CDR3 length: 16 amino acids. Unmatched junction bases numbered 10, after V lost 0 bases and J lost 6 bases. The CDR3 protein is CASSLGPPGGKDTQYF. The CDR3, as DNA: TGCGCCAGCAGCTTGGGCCCTCCGGGGGGTAAGGATACGCAGTATTTT.

This sequence joins TRBV4-1 and TRBJ1-2; TRBD1 matches at 7 bases. V trimming: 3 bases; J trimming: 7 bases; junction bases outside the gene matches: 5. CDR3 size: 13 residues. The V gene's germline CDR1 is MGHRA and CDR2 YSYEKL. In DNA form, the CDR3 reads TGCGCCAGCAGCCAGGACAGGTCTAGTGGCTACACCTTC. Its translation is CASSQDRSSGYTF.

This chain uses TRBV5-1 with TRBJ2-3; D unresolved. Per the germline V gene, CDR1 is SGHRS and CDR2 is YFSETQ. The CDR3 consists of 15 residues. The germline V and J ends were trimmed by 0 bases and 6 bases, with 14 bases remaining between them. The CDR3 DNA reads TGCGCCAGCAGCTTGGCCGGGCCATTCCCCGATACGCAGTATTTT. This codes for CASSLAGPFPDTQYF.

V is TRBV2 and J is TRBJ1-6; TRBD1 is a possible D gene (6 bases). Germline CDR1 is SNHLY and CDR2 is FYNNEI. Trimming took off 5 bases at V and 3 bases at J, with 11 bases between the two ends. CDR3 length equals 15 residues. The CDR3 sequence: CASSLTGIYNSPLHF. The DNA for the CDR3 is TGTGCCAGCAGTTTAACAGGGATCTATAATTCACCCCTCCACTTT.

This clonotype has more than one count but fewer than ten. The chain has TRBV2 and TRBJ1-5; TRBD1 might be the D (6 bases). V shed 3 bases and J shed 1 base, with 10 bases lying between them. There are 15 residues in the CDR3. The germline V gene encodes CDR1 SNHLY and CDR2 FYNNEI. CDR3 nucleotides: TGTGCCAGCAGTGAGGACAGCGGGAGCAATCAGCCCCAGCATTTT. It specifies CASSEDSGSNQPQHF.

The sample holds many counts of this clonotype. This CDR3 reads CSAGGRGPISEQFF. CDR3 bases: TGCAGTGCCGGAGGTCGGGGGCCGATCTCTGAGCAGTTCTTC. The chain is built from TRBV20-1 and TRBJ2-1; D tentatively fits TRBD1 or TRBD2 (6 bases each). This CDR3 has 14 residues. Trimming took 6 bases from V and 9 from J, leaving 21 bases between them. Germline values: CDR1 DFQATT, CDR2 SNEGSKA (reference sequence).